The rows below give T cell receptor beta chains drawn from one sample of a study of T cells in Graves' hyperthyroidism and ophthalmopathy. One entry per CDR3 protein, called by TCRdb with MiXCR from the multiplex PCR reads. The table lists 550,000 to 700,000 distinct CDR3 sequences, approximately 44% of them singletons, with roughly 19% in the top ten. Specimen: peripheral blood or thyroid tissue (not recorded which). Receptor source: an adult woman with Graves' disease, either hyperthyroidism or ophthalmopathy (not recorded which). Both conserved end residues are part of each CDR3. Fields, in order: D gene, J gene, V gene, clone size, CDR3 DNA, CDR3 protein. A D gene is named only where the DNA matches it firmly. A clone size is listed for some rows: how often the clone was seen (once, few, many), or a class if it is expanded.

TRBD1 TRBJ1-1 TRBV7-3 many TGTGCCAGCAGCTTGCCGGGGACAGCCCTACAAATGAACACTGAAGCTTTCTTT CASSLPGTALQMNTEAFF
TRBD2 TRBJ2-2 TRBV5-4 NA TGTGCCAGCAGCTCCAGCCTAGCGGGAGGCGAGGGCAATGAGACCGGGGAGCTGTTTTTT CASSSSLAGGEGNETGELFF
NA TRBJ1-1 TRBV10-3 NA TGTGCCATCAGTGGGTCCGTCCTCAACACTGAAGCTTTCTTT CAISGSVLNTEAFF
NA TRBJ1-2 TRBV5-1 many TGCGCCAGCAGCACAGGTACCCCTGGGTATGGCTACACCTTC CASSTGTPGYGYTF
TRBD2 TRBJ2-7 TRBV15 NA TGTGCCACCAGCAGAGAGTTGGGACTAGCGGGAGGGCCAACGGGCGAGCAGTACTTC CATSRELGLAGGPTGEQYF
NA TRBJ1-4 TRBV7-9 few TGTGCCAGCAGTACGACACCGAATGAAAAACTGTTTTTT CASSTTPNEKLFF
TRBD1 TRBJ1-5 TRBV2 many TGTGCCAGCAGTGAATCCGGGACAGGGGTTGATCAGCCCCAGCATTTT CASSESGTGVDQPQHF
TRBD2 TRBJ2-5 TRBV24-1 many TGTGCCACCAGTGATTTGCTAGCGGGAGAGATAGAGACCCAGTACTTC CATSDLLAGEIETQYF
NA TRBJ1-2 TRBV5-1 many TGCGCCAGCAGCTCCAACCCGGCTAACTATGGCTACACCTTC CASSSNPANYGYTF
NA TRBJ2-7 TRBV7-9 NA TGTGCCAGCGCCGCCGGGTTTACCGAGCAGTACTTC CASAAGFTEQYF
NA TRBJ2-1 TRBV5-1 NA TGCGCCAGCAGCTTTACTAGCCGCTATGAGCAGTTCTTC CASSFTSRYEQFF
NA TRBJ2-7 TRBV6-5 many TGTGCCAGCAGTTACTCGCCGGAGGGGAGCGAGCAGTACTTC CASSYSPEGSEQYF
NA TRBJ2-2 TRBV10-3 NA TGTGCCATCAGTCCCGACAGTGACGAGCAGTTTTTT CAISPDSDEQFF